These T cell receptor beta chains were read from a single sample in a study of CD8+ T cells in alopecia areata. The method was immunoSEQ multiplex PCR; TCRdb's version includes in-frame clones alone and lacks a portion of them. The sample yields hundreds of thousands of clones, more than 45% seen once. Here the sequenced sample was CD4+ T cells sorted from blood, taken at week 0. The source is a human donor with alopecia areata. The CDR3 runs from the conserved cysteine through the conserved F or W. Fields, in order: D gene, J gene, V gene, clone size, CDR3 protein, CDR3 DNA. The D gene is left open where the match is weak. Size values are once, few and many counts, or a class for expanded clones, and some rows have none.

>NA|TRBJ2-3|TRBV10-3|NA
CAISGDGYTQYF
TGTGCCATCAGCGGGGACGGCTATACGCAGTATTTT
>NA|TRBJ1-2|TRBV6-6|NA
CAGGYSNYGYTF
TGTGCCGGAGGATATTCTAACTATGGCTACACCTTC
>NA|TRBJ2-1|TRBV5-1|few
CASSLGVAGPYNEQFF
TGCGCCAGCAGCTTGGGCGTGGCAGGACCTTACAATGAGCAGTTCTTC
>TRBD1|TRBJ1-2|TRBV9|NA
CASSADPWTGGNVYGYTF
TGTGCCAGCAGCGCCGACCCGTGGACAGGGGGGAACGTCTATGGCTACACCTTC
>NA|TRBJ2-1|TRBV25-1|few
CASSGNSGKQFF
TGTGCCAGCAGTGGAAATAGCGGAAAGCAGTTCTTC
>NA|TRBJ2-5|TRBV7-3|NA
CASSLSPRETQYF
TGTGCCAGCAGCTTATCGCCAAGAGAGACCCAGTACTTC
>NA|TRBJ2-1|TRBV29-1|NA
CSVGVGGVIGYNEQFF
TGCAGCGTTGGTGTTGGAGGCGTTATAGGGTACAATGAGCAGTTCTTC
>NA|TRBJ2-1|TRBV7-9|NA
CASSIGFEQFF
TGTGCCAGCAGCATTGGGTTTGAGCAGTTCTTC
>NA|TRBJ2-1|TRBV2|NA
CASSDIVVNNEQFF
TGTGCCAGCAGTGATATAGTGGTAAACAATGAGCAGTTCTTC
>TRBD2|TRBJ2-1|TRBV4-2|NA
CASSPGLASPAEGNEQFF
TGTGCCAGCAGCCCCGGACTAGCCAGCCCCGCGGAGGGCAATGAGCAGTTCTTC
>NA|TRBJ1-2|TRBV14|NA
CASSPPLRGARGYGYTF
TGTGCCAGCAGCCCTCCCCTGAGGGGGGCGCGGGGCTATGGCTACACCTTC
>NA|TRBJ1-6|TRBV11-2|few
CASSLDRGVNSPLHF
TGTGCCAGCAGCTTAGACAGGGGAGTTAATTCACCCCTCCACTTT
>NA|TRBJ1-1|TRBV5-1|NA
CASSTTGSMNTEAFF
TGCGCCAGCAGCACCACGGGATCCATGAACACTGAAGCTTTCTTT
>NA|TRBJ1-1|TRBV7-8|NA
CASRPSGTPEAFF
TGTGCCAGCAGGCCGTCAGGGACCCCTGAAGCTTTCTTT
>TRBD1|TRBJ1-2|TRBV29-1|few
CSAQGAQDYGYTF
TGCAGTGCCCAGGGGGCGCAGGACTATGGCTACACCTTC
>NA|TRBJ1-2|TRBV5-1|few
CASSLGAGESDGYTF
TGCGCCAGCAGCTTGGGAGCTGGGGAATCGGATGGCTACACCTTC
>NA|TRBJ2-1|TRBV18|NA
CASSPVLKSSSYNEQFF
TGTGCCAGCTCACCGGTTTTGAAAAGTAGTTCGTACAATGAGCAGTTCTTC
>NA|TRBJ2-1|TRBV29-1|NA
CSTQQGPRWNEQFF
TGCAGCACCCAGCAGGGGCCGCGTTGGAATGAGCAGTTCTTC
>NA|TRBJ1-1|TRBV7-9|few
CASSSTGNTEAFF
TGTGCCAGCAGCTCGACAGGGAACACTGAAGCTTTCTTT
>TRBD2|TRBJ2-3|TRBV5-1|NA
CASSLFSTSGRARRDTQYF
TGCGCCAGCAGCTTGTTTAGTACTAGCGGGAGGGCCAGGAGAGATACGCAGTATTTT
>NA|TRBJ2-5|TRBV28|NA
CASSPPSVETQYF
TGTGCCAGCAGTCCACCTAGCGTGGAGACCCAGTACTTC
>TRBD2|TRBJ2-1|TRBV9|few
CASSVSGRTYNEQFF
TGTGCCAGCAGCGTTAGCGGGAGGACCTACAATGAGCAGTTCTTC
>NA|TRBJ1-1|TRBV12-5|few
CASGFETGNTEAFF
TGTGCTAGTGGTTTCGAGACAGGGAACACTGAAGCTTTCTTT
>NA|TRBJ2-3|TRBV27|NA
CASRVLDTQYF
TGTGCCAGCCGCGTTTTGGATACGCAGTATTTT
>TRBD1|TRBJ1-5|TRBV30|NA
CAYGQGGNQPQHF
TGTGCCTACGGACAGGGGGGCAATCAGCCCCAGCATTTT
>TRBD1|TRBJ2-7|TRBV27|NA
CASSPRDRDYEQYF
TGTGCCAGCAGTCCGAGGGACAGGGACTACGAGCAGTACTTC
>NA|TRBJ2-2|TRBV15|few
CATSREGTPAESAGELFF
TGTGCCACCAGCAGAGAAGGGACTCCGGCTGAAAGTGCCGGGGAGCTGTTTTTT
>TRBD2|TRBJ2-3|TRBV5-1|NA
CASSSHGAGVTDTQYF
TGCGCCAGCAGCTCCCACGGAGCGGGGGTCACAGATACGCAGTATTTT
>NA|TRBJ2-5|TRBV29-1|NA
CSVAHSQETQYF
TGCAGCGTTGCGCACAGTCAAGAGACCCAGTACTTC
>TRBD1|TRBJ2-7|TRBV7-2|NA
CASSFWQGVHEQYF
TGTGCCAGCAGCTTTTGGCAGGGGGTCCACGAGCAGTACTTC
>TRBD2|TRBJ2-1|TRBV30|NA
CAWSPSGLAYNEQFF
TGTGCCTGGAGTCCTTCGGGACTAGCCTACAATGAGCAGTTCTTC
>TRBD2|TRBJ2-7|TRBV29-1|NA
CSVMPLASYEQYF
TGCAGCGTTATGCCACTAGCGTCCTACGAGCAGTACTTC
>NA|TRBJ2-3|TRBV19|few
CSTRISSGTDTQYF
TGTTCCACCCGGATTTCTAGCGGCACAGATACGCAGTATTTT